What follows are 30 T cell receptor beta chains derived from one specimen sequenced in a study of blood T cells in healthy people across ages. With a J-beta primer mix and a sample-barcoded 5' primer, a second PCR ran roughly 6 to 12 cycles. TCRdb itself ran the 5' RACE reads through MiXCR, one entry per CDR3 protein. The table has fewer than 800,000 distinct CDR3 sequences, 45% to 50% seen once. The sample consisted of blood. The source is a woman in her sixties or seventies in good health.

This chain uses TRBV11-1 with TRBJ1-4, with 12 bases lining up with TRBD1. The CDR3 totals 17 residues. Germline V gives CDR1 SGHAT, CDR2 FQDESV (reference sequence). The ends lost 4 bases at V and 0 bases at J; junction bases unmatched: 3. For the CDR3, the DNA is TGTGCCAGCAGCTCGGGACAGGGGGCAGCAACTAATGAAAAACTGTTTTTT. Residues: CASSSGQGAATNEKLFF.

Concerning this clonotype itself: This may come from a read error, since a much larger clone is one base off. The J gene is TRBJ2-5, the V gene TRBV29-1; D might be TRBD1 or TRBD2, each matching 7 bases. The V end was cut by 7 bases, the J end by 4 bases, with 22 bases between. CDR3 size: 15 residues. Germline CDR1 is SQVTM and CDR2 is ANQGSEA. The CDR3 is CSADGRGGFGETQYF. In DNA, the CDR3 is TGCAGCGCTGATGGCAGGGGGGGGTTTGGAGAGACCCAGTACTTC.

The table lists this clonotype with a few counts. The genes are TRBV29-1 and TRBJ2-5, with TRBD1 as a possible D gene (6 bases). Germline V lookup: CDR1 SQVTM, CDR2 ANQGSEA. V lost 0 bases and J lost 9, with 20 bases in between. The CDR3 covers 15 residues. The CDR3 DNA is TGCAGCGTTGAAGAAGGGGCGACAGGCAAATCGGCCCAGTACTTC. It translates to CSVEEGATGKSAQYF.

V usage is TRBV28 and J usage is TRBJ1-6, with 9 bases matching TRBD1. This CDR3 is 17 amino acids long. V was pared by 5 bases and J by 6 bases, with 11 bases of the junction left unmatched. Germline V gene sequence: CDR1 MDHEN, CDR2 SYDVKM. This CDR3 reads CASSILQGALGNSPLHF. The CDR3 coding sequence is TGTGCCAGCAGTATACTACAGGGGGCATTGGGTAATTCACCCCTCCACTTT.

The chain employs TRBV20-1 and TRBJ1-4; D perhaps matches TRBD1 (5 bases). Germline CDR1 reads DFQATT; CDR2 reads SNEGSKA (reference sequence). Trimming left V 6 bases short and J 7 bases short, with 18 bases between. This CDR3 comprises 14 residues. The CDR3 region is CSAPRDLGGEKLFF. The CDR3 DNA follows: TGCAGTGCACCCCGGGACTTGGGAGGTGAAAAACTGTTTTTT.

The sample holds many counts of this clonotype. The chain joins TRBV15 to TRBJ2-7; D ambiguous. V dropped 3 bases and J dropped 4 bases, with 7 bases sitting between them. Germline values: CDR1 LNHNV, CDR2 YYDKDF (reference sequence). This CDR3 has 12 residues. DNA of the CDR3: TGTGCCACCAGCAGGGCCGGTTACGAGCAGTACTTC. Protein sequence: CATSRAGYEQYF.

V usage is TRBV6-1 and J usage is TRBJ2-3; D is unclear. Deletions cut 7 bases from V and 2 bases from J, with 10 bases between. This CDR3 comprises 13 residues. The germline V gene has CDR1 MNHNS and CDR2 SASEGT. CDR3 protein: CASILGTTDTQYF. For the CDR3, the DNA is TGTGCCAGCATCCTTGGTACCACAGATACGCAGTATTTT.

The V call is TRBV20-1, the J call TRBJ2-3; TRBD2 matches at 12 bases. Germline-derived CDR1 and CDR2 are DFQATT and SNEGSKA (reference sequence). This CDR3 is built from 16 residues. The V and J ends lost 1 base and 2 bases, in that order; junction bases with no gene match: 4. The CDR3 loop is CSARGLAGALTDTQYF. The DNA for the CDR3 is TGCAGTGCTAGAGGACTAGCGGGAGCACTCACAGATACGCAGTATTTT.

This rearrangement joins TRBV7-3 to TRBJ2-3, with D possibly being TRBD2 (6 bases). The length of the CDR3 is 14 residues. V shed 4 bases and J shed 2 bases, with 10 bases lying between them. Germline loops: CDR1 SGHTA, CDR2 FQGTGA. The CDR3 DNA follows: TGTGCCAGCAGCTCGGGGGAAACCACAGATACGCAGTATTTT. Its protein product is CASSSGETTDTQYF.

The chain uses TRBV4-2 and TRBJ2-7; perhaps TRBD2 as D (5 bases). The V end lost 3 bases, the J end lost 2 bases, and 14 bases lay between the germline ends. Germline CDR1 and CDR2: LGHNA and YNFKEQ. The length of the CDR3 is 15 residues. The CDR3 DNA follows: TGTGCCAGCAGCCAGAGACGGGATCCGACCTACGAGCAGTACTTC. It specifies CASSQRRDPTYEQYF.

A single count supports this clonotype. The rearrangement links TRBV6-2 or TRBV6-3 to TRBJ2-5; 7 positions match TRBD1. The CDR3 loop spans 16 amino acids. V lost 7 bases, J lost 3 bases, and 14 bases stayed unmatched. Germline lookup yields CDR1 MNHEY and CDR2 SVGEGT. CDR3 nucleotides: TGTGCCAGCACCAATCCGACAGGGCAAGGGAAAGAGACCCAGTACTTC. Amino acids: CASTNPTGQGKETQYF.

The chain recombines TRBV7-2 with TRBJ1-6, with D unclear. Trimming removed 5 bases at V and 10 bases at J, with 18 bases between. The CDR3 is 15 amino acids. Germline assignment: CDR1 SGHTA and CDR2 FQGNSA. The chain's CDR3 is CASSQWEGVRSPLHF. CDR3 coding DNA: TGTGCCAGCAGCCAATGGGAGGGTGTAAGGTCACCCCTCCACTTT.

This clonotype was counted a few times. The gene calls are TRBV27 and TRBJ2-7; a possible D gene is TRBD1 (6 bases). This CDR3 comprises 13 residues. Germline V lookup: CDR1 MNHEY, CDR2 SMNVEV (reference sequence). Trimming removed 4 bases from V and 5 bases from J, with 12 bases in between. The CDR3 spells CASSSQGFHEQYF. The CDR3 region has the DNA TGTGCCAGCAGTTCCCAGGGGTTCCACGAGCAGTACTTC.

The gene calls are TRBV12-3 or TRBV12-4 and TRBJ1-2, with D unclear. Trimming pared 6 bases from V and 0 bases from J, leaving 8 bases between. This CDR3 is 13 amino acids long. This CDR3 is CASSLPANYGYTF. The CDR3 DNA follows: TGTGCCAGCAGCCTCCCAGCTAACTATGGCTACACCTTC.

In this sample, this clonotype turned up many times. V gene TRBV9 combines with J gene TRBJ2-7; no clear D gene. V shed 2 bases and J shed 5 bases, with 11 bases lying between them. Germline V gives CDR1 SGDLS, CDR2 YYNGEE. The CDR3 is 13 residues long. The CDR3 DNA sequence: TGTGCCAGCAGCGTGACGGATCACGACGAGCAGTACTTC. As protein: CASSVTDHDEQYF.

The chain carries TRBV7-9 and TRBJ1-5; a possible D gene is TRBD1 (6 bases). This CDR3 comprises 17 residues. V lost 4 bases to trimming and J lost 6 bases, with 22 bases between them. Germline CDR1 and CDR2: SEHNR and FQNEAQ (reference sequence). The CDR3 loop reads CASSSPTATGQGQPQHF. In nucleotides, the CDR3 is TGTGCCAGCAGCTCTCCAACGGCTACAGGGCAAGGTCAGCCCCAGCATTTT.

J is TRBJ2-1 and V is TRBV6-1; D might be TRBD2 (5 bases). This CDR3 has 11 residues. V shed 8 bases and J shed 15 bases, with 17 bases lying between them. CDR1 and CDR2 from the germline V gene are MNHNS and SASEGT. In nucleotides, the CDR3 is TGTGCCAGCGGGCTTTTGAGGGTTGGGTTCTTC. It specifies CASGLLRVGFF.

The chain joins TRBV24-1 to TRBJ2-5; tentative D call: TRBD1 (5 bases). Trimming left V 1 base short and J 5 bases short, with 10 bases between. CDR3 length equals 14 residues. Germline loops: CDR1 KGHDR, CDR2 SFDVKD. The CDR3 nucleotides are TGTGCCACCAGTGATTTAGGGGATGGGGAGACCCAGTACTTC. It yields the protein CATSDLGDGETQYF.

The J gene is TRBJ2-1, the V gene TRBV11-3; D is ambiguous. Trimming shortened V by 4 bases and J by 12 bases, and 13 bases separated the two germline ends. CDR3 length equals 12 residues. The V gene's germline CDR1 is SGHNT and CDR2 YENEEA. This CDR3 is CASSSDPLRQFF. Here the CDR3 DNA reads TGTGCCAGCAGCTCGGACCCCCTGCGGCAGTTCTTC.

This rearrangement joins TRBV7-6 to TRBJ1-4; a weak D match, TRBD1 (6 bases). Trimming pared 1 base from V and 7 bases from J, leaving 16 bases between. Germline CDR1 SGHVS, CDR2 FNYEAQ. This CDR3 has 16 amino acids. The CDR3 DNA is TGTGCCAGCAGCTTAGAAGGGCCGGGGGCGGGTGAAAAACTGTTTTTT. The encoded protein is CASSLEGPGAGEKLFF.

This clonotype was seen a few times. The V gene is TRBV9, the J gene TRBJ2-6; 10 bases agree with TRBD2. Germline V gene lookup returns CDR1 SGDLS and CDR2 YYNGEE. V trimming: 3 bases; J trimming: 4 bases; junction bases outside the gene matches: 7. CDR3 size: 17 residues. CDR3 residues: CASSALAGERGANVLTF. The DNA for the CDR3 is TGTGCCAGCAGCGCGCTAGCGGGAGAGAGAGGGGCCAACGTCCTGACTTTC.

This rearrangement joins TRBV10-3 to TRBJ2-1, with D uncertain. Trimming took off 7 bases at V and 4 bases at J, with 14 bases between the two ends. Germline V gives CDR1 ENHRY, CDR2 SYGVKD. This CDR3 is 14 amino acids long. CDR3 loop: CAIKYSDLYNEQFF. The DNA for the CDR3 is TGTGCCATCAAATACAGTGATCTATACAATGAGCAGTTCTTC.

The chain recombines TRBV14 with TRBJ1-1; perhaps TRBD1 as D (6 bases). The germline gives CDR1 SGHDN, CDR2 FVKESK. Trimming stripped 1 base from V and 6 bases from J, with 24 bases between. CDR3 length: 18 residues. CDR3 coding DNA: TGTGCCAGCAGCCAAGGTCCCTATTTGTGGGGGGGGCAATCTGAAGCTTTCTTT. As protein: CASSQGPYLWGGQSEAFF.

This clonotype was seen once. A junction end diverges from the germline sequence, so it may reflect a read error. V is TRBV4-3 and J is TRBJ1-2; D not certain. CDR3 length: 14 amino acids. Germline lookup yields CDR1 LGHNA and CDR2 YSLEER. CDR3 DNA: TGCACCAGCAGCCAGGACGGGAGCCTCTATGGCTACACCTTC. Translating gives CTSSQDGSLYGYTF.

This chain joins TRBV20-1 and TRBJ1-4; D unclear. This CDR3 contains 14 residues. The germline CDR1 and CDR2 sequences are DFQATT and SNEGSKA (reference sequence). The V gene lost 1 base and the J gene lost 0 bases, with 6 bases spanning the gap. In nucleotides, the CDR3 is TGCAGTGCTAGAGGACGTCCAACTAATGAAAAACTGTTTTTT. Translation: CSARGRPTNEKLFF.

This clonotype was seen only a few times. The chain employs TRBV20-1 and TRBJ1-2; 10 bases line up with TRBD1. The V and J ends lost 3 bases and 4 bases, in that order; junction bases with no gene match: 8. Germline lookup yields CDR1 DFQATT and CDR2 SNEGSKA (reference sequence). The CDR3 is made up of 15 amino acids. CDR3 in amino acids: CSARTGGAPFYGYTF. The DNA for the CDR3 is TGCAGTGCTAGGACAGGGGGCGCCCCGTTCTATGGCTACACCTTC.

The table lists this clonotype with many counts. The chain joins TRBV20-1 to TRBJ1-4; 8 positions agree with TRBD1. V gave up 5 bases and J gave up 5 bases; unmatched junction bases: 7. Germline lookup yields CDR1 DFQATT and CDR2 SNEGSKA (reference sequence). The CDR3 covers 14 residues. CDR3 bases: TGCAGTGCTCAAATTTGGGACAGGAATGAAAAACTGTTTTTT. It encodes CSAQIWDRNEKLFF.

This clonotype showed up just a few times. The chain employs TRBV29-1 and TRBJ2-7; TRBD2 is a possible D gene (6 bases). Germline V gives CDR1 SQVTM, CDR2 ANQGSEA. The CDR3 totals 13 residues. Trimming removed 4 bases from V and 3 bases from J, with 13 bases in between. CDR3 region: CSVGGVLLYEQYF. CDR3 DNA: TGCAGCGTTGGGGGGGTTCTCCTCTACGAGCAGTACTTC.

V and J are TRBV7-3 and TRBJ2-1; D gene unclear. The germline V gene has CDR1 SGHTA and CDR2 FQGTGA. This CDR3 spans 15 amino acids. Trimming removed 5 bases at V and 2 bases at J, with 13 bases between. This chain's CDR3 is CASSPRVTAYNEQFF. DNA for the CDR3: TGTGCCAGCAGCCCCCGGGTAACCGCCTACAATGAGCAGTTCTTC.

V and J are TRBV12-3 or TRBV12-4 and TRBJ2-3; no reliable D call. CDR3 length: 15 amino acids. V gave up 5 bases and J gave up 1 base, with 13 bases separating them. CDR3 residues: CASSPRPRGTDTQYF. For the CDR3, the DNA is TGTGCCAGCAGTCCCAGGCCTCGGGGCACAGATACGCAGTATTTT.